This TCR beta chain was sequenced for a study of Tregs in tolerant kidney transplant recipients. Unstimulated Tregs (CD4+CD25+CD127-) and CD4+CD25- non-Tregs were sorted from PBMCs. CDR1 is MGHRA and CDR2 is YSYEKL in the germline V gene. After removal of 1 base from V and 5 bases from J, the junction contained 6 bases not matched to a gene. This CDR3 contains 15 residues. Study-wide results and caveats: Validation in larger populations is needed because few patients were studied. The most relevant donor-specific Treg TCRbeta repertoire apparently came from expansion with activated donor B cells. Biological reproducibility was not directly addressed in this study.

Repertoires were generated with immunoSEQ multiplex PCR, while TCRdb's copy carries only in-frame clones and drops some. The sample lists under 300,000 clones; about 80% were seen once. Remarks on this clone: The antigen is undetermined.

This chain joins TRBV4-1 and TRBJ1-1, with 8 nucleotides matching TRBD1. The TCR sequence derives from a human donor in good health. The sample consisted of CD4+ T cells from blood. CDR3 sequence reads: CASSQVGRGRTEAFF. Written as DNA, the CDR3 is TGCGCCAGCAGCCAAGTGGGCAGGGGGCGAACTGAAGCTTTCTTT.